This T cell receptor (beta chain) stems from a study of brain T cells in children with intractable seizures. Study-level results: Absence of clones before surgery may stem from lower sequencing depth. HCMV serostatus was not known, and viral specificity came from CDR3 similarity only.

Trimming took 7 bases from V and 3 from J; bases not matched to a gene: 7. CDR3 length equals 13 residues. Germline values: CDR1 SQVTM, CDR2 ANQGSEA. Sequencing was limited to surgery cases with top T cell transcript signatures in brain tissue. Patients received at least one anti-epileptic drug before surgery. The method was immunoSEQ multiplex PCR; TCRdb's version includes in-frame clones alone and lacks a portion of them. The sample yields roughly 110,000 clones, around 94% seen once. This clone was counted once. The antigen is unknown. This sequence originates from a boy younger than two with hemimegalencephaly and intractable seizures. The material sequenced was peripheral blood, taken at surgery. This chain links TRBV29-1 with TRBJ1-2; 8 bases fit TRBD1. Here the CDR3 reads CSGKTGVDYGYTF. The CDR3 region has the DNA TGCAGCGGGAAGACAGGGGTGGACTATGGCTACACCTTC.